The clone carrying this T cell receptor (beta chain) has a handful of counts. No antigen is known for it. This specimen comes from a study of spatial heterogeneity in lung cancer. For the study at large: Detection of beta-chain sequences consistently exceeded that of alpha-chain sequences.

Germline V lookup: CDR1 DFQATT, CDR2 SNEGSKA (reference sequence). The CDR3 loop spans 14 amino acids. V lost 2 bases to trimming and J lost 2 bases, with 10 bases between them. The time point: sample taken at primary tumor resection. No cell sorting; template was whole RNA from tumor, lung tissue or PBMC. Whole-study findings and limits: Ubiquitous and regional nonsynonymous mutations were each tracked by the matching count of ubiquitous or regional expanded TCRs. Coverage of tumor T cells, an estimated figure, was approximately 6.9% for alpha and around 12% for beta chains. In tumors, expanded intratumoral alpha and beta TCR counts tracked mutation counts.

MiXCR, applied by TCRdb to the 5' RACE reads, yields one record per CDR3 protein. The sample carries about 100,000 distinct CDR3 sequences, roughly 4.5% recorded once. The clonotype was recovered from a male donor with early-stage non-small cell lung cancer. J is TRBJ2-4 and V is TRBV20-1, with D perhaps assigned TRBD1 or TRBD2 (5 bases each). The sequencing here drew on lung tumor tissue, taken at surgery. CDR3 sequence: CSARRDGTKNIQYF. CDR3 coding DNA: TGCAGTGCTAGAAGGGACGGCACCAAAAACATTCAGTACTTC.